Detailed here is one T cell receptor (beta chain). Sequenced by immunoSEQ multiplex PCR; TCRdb stores in-frame clones only, minus some. The top ten hold less than 3% of the sample, which has some 250,000 clones, 81% seen once. The record originates from a study of blood T cell repertoires in COVID-19. Study context: Whether acute or convalescent, the COVID-19 samples came from the United States, Italy and Spain. PBMCs, B-cell-depleted T cells, or T cells provided the cDNA or gDNA that made up the material.

This CDR3 comprises 17 residues. V was trimmed by 2 bases and J by 2 bases, leaving 18 bases between them. Germline values: CDR1 LGHNA, CDR2 YSLEER. The receptor was derived from a woman aged 60-75 years with active or convalescent COVID-19. The sample comprised peripheral blood. This chain links TRBV4-3 with TRBJ1-2, with a tentative D call TRBD1 (5 bases). CDR3 sequence reads: CASSQTIAAGRNYGYTF. The CDR3 DNA reads TGCGCCAGCAGCCAAACAATCGCTGCGGGACGGAACTATGGCTACACCTTC.